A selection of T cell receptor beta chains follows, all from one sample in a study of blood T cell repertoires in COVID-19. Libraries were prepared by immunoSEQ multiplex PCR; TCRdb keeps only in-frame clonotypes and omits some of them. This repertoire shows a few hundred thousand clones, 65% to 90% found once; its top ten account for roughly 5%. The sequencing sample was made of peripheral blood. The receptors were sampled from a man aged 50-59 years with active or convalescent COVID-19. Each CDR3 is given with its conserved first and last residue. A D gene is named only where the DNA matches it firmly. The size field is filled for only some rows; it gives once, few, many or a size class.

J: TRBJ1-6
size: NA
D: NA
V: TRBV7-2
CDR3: CASSFRDNSPLHF
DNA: TGTGCCAGCAGCTTCCGGGATAATTCACCCCTCCACTTT

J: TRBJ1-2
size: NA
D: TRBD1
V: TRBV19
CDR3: CASSIAGDSDGYTF
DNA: TGTGCCAGTAGTATAGCCGGGGACAGTGATGGCTACACCTTC

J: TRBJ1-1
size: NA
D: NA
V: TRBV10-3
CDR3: CAIRQANTEAFF
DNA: TGTGCCATCAGACAGGCTAACACTGAAGCTTTCTTT

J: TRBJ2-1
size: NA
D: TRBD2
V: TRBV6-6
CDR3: CASSYRTSGYNEQFF
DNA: TGTGCCAGCAGTTACAGGACTAGCGGTTACAATGAGCAGTTCTTC

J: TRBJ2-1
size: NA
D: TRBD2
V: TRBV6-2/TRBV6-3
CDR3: CASSPGTSGAYNEQFF
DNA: TGTGCCAGCAGCCCCGGGACTAGCGGAGCCTACAATGAGCAGTTCTTC

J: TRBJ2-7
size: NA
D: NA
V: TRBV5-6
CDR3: CASSNLRTQTYEQYF
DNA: TGTGCCAGCAGCAACCTAAGAACACAGACCTACGAGCAGTACTTC

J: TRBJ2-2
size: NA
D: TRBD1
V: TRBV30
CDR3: CAWRPGTGGTGELFF
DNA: TGTGCCTGGAGACCCGGGACAGGGGGCACCGGGGAGCTGTTTTTT

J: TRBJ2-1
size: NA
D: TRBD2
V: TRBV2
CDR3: CASSVSGDSYNEQFF
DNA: TGTGCCAGCAGTGTAAGCGGGGACTCCTACAATGAGCAGTTCTTC

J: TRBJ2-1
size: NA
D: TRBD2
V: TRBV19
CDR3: CASSPGLAGNEQFF
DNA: TGTGCCAGTTCCCCGGGACTAGCGGGGAATGAGCAGTTCTTC

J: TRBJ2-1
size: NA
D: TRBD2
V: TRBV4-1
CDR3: CASSPLGLAGYNEQFF
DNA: TGCGCCAGCAGTCCCCTCGGGCTAGCGGGGTACAATGAGCAGTTCTTC

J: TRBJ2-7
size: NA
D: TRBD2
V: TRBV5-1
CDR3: CASRSQAGGYEQYF
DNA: TGCGCCAGCAGGTCCCAAGCGGGAGGCTACGAGCAGTACTTC

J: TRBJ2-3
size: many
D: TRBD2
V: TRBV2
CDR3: CASSGGGGRALTDTQYF
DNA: TGTGCCAGCAGTGGAGGGGGCGGGAGGGCCCTCACAGATACGCAGTATTTT

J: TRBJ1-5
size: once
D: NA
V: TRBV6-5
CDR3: CATIMDSAYGQPQHF
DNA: TGTGCCACCATAATGGACAGTGCCTACGGGCAGCCCCAGCATTTT

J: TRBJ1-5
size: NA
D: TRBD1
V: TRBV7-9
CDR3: CASSPITGDSNQPQHF
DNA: TGTGCCAGCAGCCCTATAACAGGGGACTCCAATCAGCCCCAGCATTTT

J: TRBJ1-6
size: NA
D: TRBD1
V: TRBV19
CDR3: CASSIAGQGNNSPLHF
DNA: TGTGCCAGTAGTATCGCGGGACAGGGGAATAATTCACCCCTCCACTTT

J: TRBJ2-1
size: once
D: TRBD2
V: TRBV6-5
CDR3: CASPGGQRGYNEQFF
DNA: TGTGCCAGTCCCGGGGGTCAGCGGGGTTACAATGAGCAGTTCTTC

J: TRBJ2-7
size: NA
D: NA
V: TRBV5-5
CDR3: CASSLERTPEQYF
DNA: TGTGCCAGCAGCTTGGAGCGGACCCCCGAGCAGTACTTC

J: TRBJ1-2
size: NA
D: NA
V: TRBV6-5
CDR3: CASSYNAVYYGYTF
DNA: TGTGCCAGCAGTTACAACGCGGTCTACTATGGCTACACCTTC

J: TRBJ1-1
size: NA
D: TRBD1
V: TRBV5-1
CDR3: CASSDGTVRGTEAFF
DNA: TGCGCCAGCAGCGACGGGACAGTCCGGGGCACTGAAGCTTTCTTT

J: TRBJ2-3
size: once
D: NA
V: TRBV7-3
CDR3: CASSSGTLRYSAQYF
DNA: TGTGCCAGCTCGTCCGGGACTCTCCGATACTCAGCGCAGTATTTT

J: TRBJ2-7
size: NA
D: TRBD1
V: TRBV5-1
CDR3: CASSYTGTGYEQYF
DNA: TGCGCCAGCAGCTACACCGGGACAGGTTACGAGCAGTACTTC

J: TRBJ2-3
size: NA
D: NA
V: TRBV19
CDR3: CASRKQDF
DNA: TGTGCCAGTAGGAAACAGGATTTT

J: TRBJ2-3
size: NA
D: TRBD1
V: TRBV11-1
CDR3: CASSLAAGGDTQYF
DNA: TGTGCCAGCAGCTTAGCGGCAGGGGGAGATACGCAGTATTTT

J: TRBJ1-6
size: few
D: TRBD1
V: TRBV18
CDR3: CASAETGGHSPLHF
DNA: TGTGCCAGCGCCGAGACAGGGGGCCATTCACCCCTCCACTTT

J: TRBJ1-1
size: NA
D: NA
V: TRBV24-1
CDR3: CATSVGPAREAFF
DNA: TGTGCCACCAGTGTGGGGCCGGCGAGAGAAGCTTTCTTT

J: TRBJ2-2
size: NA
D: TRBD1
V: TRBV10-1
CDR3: CASSERGHTGELFF
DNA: TGCGCCAGCAGTGAAAGGGGGCACACCGGGGAGCTGTTTTTT

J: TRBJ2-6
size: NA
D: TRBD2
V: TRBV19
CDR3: CASSAVPGLAGPSSGANVLTF
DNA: TGTGCCAGTAGTGCTGTCCCGGGACTAGCGGGTCCTAGCTCTGGGGCCAACGTCCTGACTTTC

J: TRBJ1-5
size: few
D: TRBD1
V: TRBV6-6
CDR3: CASSPGTGMYQPQHF
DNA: TGTGCCAGCAGCCCCGGGACAGGGATGTATCAGCCCCAGCATTTT

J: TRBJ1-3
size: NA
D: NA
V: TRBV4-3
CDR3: CASSQVGPGNTIYF
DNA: TGCGCCAGCAGCCAAGTGGGGCCCGGAAACACCATATATTTT

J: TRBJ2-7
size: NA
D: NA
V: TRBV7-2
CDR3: CASSLSRDTYEQYF
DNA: TGTGCCAGCAGCTTATCCCGGGACACCTACGAGCAGTACTTC

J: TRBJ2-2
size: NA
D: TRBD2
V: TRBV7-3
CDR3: CASSFAGAGMGELFF
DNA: TGTGCCAGCAGCTTTGCGGGAGCGGGGATGGGGGAGCTGTTTTTT

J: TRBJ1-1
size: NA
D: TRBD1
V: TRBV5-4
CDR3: CATGTGDSTEAFF
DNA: TGTGCCACCGGGACAGGGGACAGCACTGAAGCTTTCTTT

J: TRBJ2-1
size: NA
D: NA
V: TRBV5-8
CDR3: CASSPRNEQFF
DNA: TGTGCCAGCAGCCCTCGGAATGAGCAGTTCTTC

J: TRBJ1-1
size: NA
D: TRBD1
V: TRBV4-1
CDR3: CASSQDATGTAGTEAFF
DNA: TGCGCCAGCAGCCAAGATGCGACCGGGACAGCGGGCACTGAAGCTTTCTTT

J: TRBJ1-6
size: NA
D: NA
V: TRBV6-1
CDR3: CASSDRGSSSSYNSPLHF
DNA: TGTGCCAGCAGTGATAGGGGCAGTTCGAGCTCCTATAATTCACCCCTCCACTTT

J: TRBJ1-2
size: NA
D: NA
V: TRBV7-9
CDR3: CASSFGGTLYGYTF
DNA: TGTGCCAGCAGCTTCGGAGGGACCCTCTATGGCTACACCTTC

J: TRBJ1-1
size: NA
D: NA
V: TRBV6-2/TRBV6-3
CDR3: CASSYADDGAGTRMNTEAFF
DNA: TGTGCCAGCAGTTACGCCGACGACGGCGCGGGCACCAGGATGAACACTGAAGCTTTCTTT

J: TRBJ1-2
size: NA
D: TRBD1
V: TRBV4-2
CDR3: CASSQPGQGGANYGYTF
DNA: TGTGCCAGCAGCCAACCGGGACAGGGGGGCGCTAACTATGGCTACACCTTC

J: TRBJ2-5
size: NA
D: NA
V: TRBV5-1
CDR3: CASSPNLGTRETQYF
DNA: TGCGCCAGCAGCCCCAACCTAGGCACCCGGGAGACCCAGTACTTC

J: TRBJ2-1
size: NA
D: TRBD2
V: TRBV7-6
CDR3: CASSPTELTSGSHSSYNEQFF
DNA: TGTGCCAGCAGCCCTACAGAGTTGACTAGCGGGAGCCACAGCTCCTACAATGAGCAGTTCTTC

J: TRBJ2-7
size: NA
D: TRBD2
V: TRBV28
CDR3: CASSKGEGRAYEQYF
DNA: TGTGCCAGCAGCAAAGGGGAGGGGCGAGCCTACGAGCAGTACTTC